A selection of T cell receptor beta chains follows, all from one sample in a study of control samples from healthy donors and cancer patients. Measured with immunoSEQ multiplex PCR; TCRdb has only the in-frame clones, and not every one. The sample carries some 160,000 clones, around 96% recorded once. Sequences were obtained from blood. The receptors stem from a woman aged 40 to 50 in good health. Both conserved end residues are part of each CDR3. A D gene is named only where the DNA matches it firmly. The listing skips clone size in some rows; elsewhere it reads once, few, many or a size class.

NA	TRBV11-2	TRBJ1-3	NA	TGTGCCAGCAGCTTAGCAGGGGCAACTGGAAACACCATATATTTT	CASSLAGATGNTIYF
NA	TRBV6-2/TRBV6-3	TRBJ1-5	NA	TGTGCCAGCAGTTACTTAGGCAGGGGTAATCAGCCCCAGCATTTT	CASSYLGRGNQPQHF
TRBD1	TRBV3-1/TRBV3-2	TRBJ2-3	once	TGTGCCAGCAGCCAAAGACAGGGAAGCACAGATACGCAGTATTTT	CASSQRQGSTDTQYF
TRBD1	TRBV14	TRBJ1-6	few	TGTGCCAGCAGCTCCGGGACAGGGAGCTATAATTCACCCCTCCACTTT	CASSSGTGSYNSPLHF
TRBD1	TRBV5-6	TRBJ1-1	NA	TGTGCCAGCAGTTACAGGGGTCTCAAGGGCACTGAAGCTTTCTTT	CASSYRGLKGTEAFF
NA	TRBV4-2	TRBJ1-3	NA	TGTGCCAGCAGCCCTAATCCCGGGACGAGGAGCTCTGGAAACACCATATATTTT	CASSPNPGTRSSGNTIYF
NA	TRBV27	TRBJ1-1	NA	TGTGCCAGCAGTTTAGGGGACCAGGCTTTCTTT	CASSLGDQAFF
TRBD2	TRBV18	TRBJ2-1	NA	TGTGCCAGCTCACCTGCTAGCGGGAGCACCTACAATGAGCAGTTCTTC	CASSPASGSTYNEQFF
NA	TRBV11-2	TRBJ1-1	NA	TGTGCCAGCAGCTTAGTAAGAGGGGGACACAAAGCTTTCTTT	CASSLVRGGHKAFF
TRBD1	TRBV27	TRBJ1-1	NA	TGTGCCAGCAGTCATCGACAGGGTAGGGCCTTGAACACTGAAGCTTTCTTT	CASSHRQGRALNTEAFF
TRBD1	TRBV19	TRBJ2-1	once	TGTGCCAGTAGCCTGGACAGGGAAGAAAAAAAGTTCTTC	CASSLDREEKKFF
TRBD1	TRBV5-1	TRBJ2-1	once	TGCGCCAGCAGCTTTCCGGCTGGGACAGGGTCATACAATGAGCAGTTCTTC	CASSFPAGTGSYNEQFF
TRBD1	TRBV18	TRBJ1-5	NA	TGTGCCAGCTCACTACTCAAGGGACAGGGGAATCAGCCCCAGCATTTT	CASSLLKGQGNQPQHF
NA	TRBV5-4	TRBJ1-3	few	TGTGCCAGCAGCGCCGGACTAAGCTCTGGAAACACCATATATTTT	CASSAGLSSGNTIYF
NA	TRBV12-3/TRBV12-4	TRBJ1-4	NA	TGTGCCAGCAGTTTCAGGGGTGGGGAAAAACTGTTTTTT	CASSFRGGEKLFF
NA	TRBV3-1/TRBV3-2	TRBJ1-1	NA	TGTGCCAGCAGCCCGGACCGAGCTGGAGAAGCTTTCTTT	CASSPDRAGEAFF
NA	TRBV7-6	TRBJ1-1	NA	TGTGCCAGCAGCTTAGAGGTAGAGAACACTGAAGCTTTCTTT	CASSLEVENTEAFF
TRBD2	TRBV19	TRBJ2-2	few	TGTGCCAGTAGTCCCGGACTAGCCGCCACCGGGGAGCTGTTTTTT	CASSPGLAATGELFF
NA	TRBV7-2	TRBJ1-1	NA	TGTGCCAGCAGCTTAGACGGGACTGAAGCTTTCTTT	CASSLDGTEAFF
NA	TRBV9	TRBJ1-1	NA	TGTGCCAGCAGCGGACTCCATGTGAACACTGAAGCTTTCTTT	CASSGLHVNTEAFF
NA	TRBV5-1	TRBJ2-1	NA	TGCGCCAGCAGTGCGACAGGGGAGGGAGGGAATGAGCAGTTCTTC	CASSATGEGGNEQFF
TRBD2	TRBV6-2/TRBV6-3	TRBJ2-5	NA	TGTGCCAGCAGTCGGAGGACGACTAGCGGGAGGGCCCCAGAGACCCAGTACTTC	CASSRRTTSGRAPETQYF